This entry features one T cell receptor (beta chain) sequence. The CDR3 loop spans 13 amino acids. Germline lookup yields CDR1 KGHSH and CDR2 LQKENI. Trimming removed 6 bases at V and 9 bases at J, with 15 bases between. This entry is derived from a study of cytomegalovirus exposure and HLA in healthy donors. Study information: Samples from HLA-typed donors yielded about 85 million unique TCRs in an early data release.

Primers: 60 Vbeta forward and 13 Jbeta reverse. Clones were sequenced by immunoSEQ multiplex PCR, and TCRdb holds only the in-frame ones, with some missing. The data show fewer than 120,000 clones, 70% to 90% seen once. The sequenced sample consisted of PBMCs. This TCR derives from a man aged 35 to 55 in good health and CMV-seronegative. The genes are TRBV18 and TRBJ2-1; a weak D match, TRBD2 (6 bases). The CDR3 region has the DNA TGTGCCAGCTCCCAAGGAGCGGGCACTGAGCAGTTCTTC. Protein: CASSQGAGTEQFF.